These 12 T cell receptor beta chains came from one sample sequenced in a study of cytomegalovirus exposure and HLA in healthy donors. 13 Jbeta primers and 60 Vbeta primers were used for the PCR. Sequenced by immunoSEQ multiplex PCR; TCRdb stores in-frame clones only, minus some. Its table lists 200,000 to 250,000 clones. Specimen: PBMCs. These receptors all come from a woman in her 30s in good health and CMV-seropositive.

V gene TRBV5-8 combines with J gene TRBJ2-3; no firm D call. Germline values: CDR1 SGHTS, CDR2 YDEGEE. This CDR3 has 13 amino acids. V was cut by 5 bases and J by 0 bases, with 7 bases left in between. CDR3 region: CASRYSSTDTQYF. DNA of the CDR3: TGTGCCAGCAGGTACTCTAGCACAGATACGCAGTATTTT.

This chain uses TRBV9 with TRBJ2-2; TRBD1 matches 12 bases. Germline V gene sequence: CDR1 SGDLS, CDR2 YYNGEE. V lost 3 bases and J lost 7; bases outside the gene matches: 10. The CDR3 has 17 amino acids. In nucleotides, the CDR3 is TGTGCCAGCAGCGAACCTACCGGGACAGGGGGCTACGGGGAGCTGTTTTTT. Translated: CASSEPTGTGGYGELFF.

This chain links TRBV5-8 with TRBJ2-7; tentatively, D is TRBD2 (5 bases). V lost 4 bases, J lost 4 bases, and 12 bases lay in between. Germline V gene lookup returns CDR1 SGHTS and CDR2 YDEGEE. The CDR3 spans 13 residues. The CDR3 region is CASSLGGVYEQYF. The CDR3 bases are TGTGCCAGCAGCCTCGGAGGCGTATACGAGCAGTACTTC. Looking up the rest from reference TRBV5-8 and TRBJ2-7 gives the full variable domain: EAGVTQSPTHLIKTRGQQATLRCSPISGHTSVYWYQQALGLGLQFLLWYDEGEERNRGNFPPRFSGRQFPNYSSELNVNALELEDSALYLCASSLGGVYEQYFGPGTRLTVT.

The chain is built from TRBV19 and TRBJ1-5; D gene ambiguous. The CDR3 is 13 amino acids. Germline V gene data show CDR1 as LNHDA and CDR2 as SQIVND (reference sequence). Trimming stripped 6 bases from V and 5 bases from J, with 11 bases between. This chain's CDR3 is CASSPRYDQPQHF. For the CDR3, the DNA is TGTGCCAGTAGCCCCCGGTATGATCAGCCCCAGCATTTT.

This sequence joins TRBV9 and TRBJ1-2, with TRBD1 matching over 11 bases. V trimming: 3 bases; J trimming: 8 bases; junction bases outside the gene matches: 6. The CDR3 contains 14 residues. CDR1 is SGDLS, CDR2 YYNGEE, per germline. In DNA form, the CDR3 reads TGTGCCAGCAGCGCCGGACAGGGGGCTTTGGGCTACACCTTC. Its protein product is CASSAGQGALGYTF.

The gene calls are TRBV28 and TRBJ1-2, with 7 bases lining up with TRBD1. Germline CDR1 is MDHEN and CDR2 is SYDVKM. Trimming took 6 bases from V and 0 from J; bases not matched to a gene: 7. This CDR3 contains 15 residues. The CDR3 loop reads CASSDWDRANYGYTF. CDR3 in DNA: TGTGCCAGCAGCGACTGGGACAGAGCTAACTATGGCTACACCTTC.

The chain has TRBV11-3 and TRBJ2-1, with D possibly being TRBD2 (6 bases). The V gene's germline CDR1 is SGHNT and CDR2 YENEEA. CDR3 length equals 15 residues. Between the trimmed V and J ends, which lost 5 bases and 3 bases, there was a span of 14 bases. The CDR3 here is CASSLMGGSYNEQFF. CDR3 sequence (DNA): TGTGCCAGCAGCCTAATGGGGGGAAGCTACAATGAGCAGTTCTTC. Complete variable domain (other parts from reference TRBV11-3 and TRBJ2-1): EAGVVQSPRYKIIEKKQPVAFWCNPISGHNTLYWYLQNLGQGPELLIRYENEEAVDDSQLPKDRFSAERLKGVDSTLKIQPAELGDSAVYLCASSLMGGSYNEQFFGPGTRLTVL.

The rearrangement joins TRBV6-5 to TRBJ2-7; D might be TRBD1 (6 bases). Trimming removed 2 bases at V and 7 bases at J, with 6 bases between. The CDR3 totals 11 residues. The germline V gene has CDR1 MNHEY and CDR2 SVGAGI. The CDR3 DNA sequence: TGTGCCAGCAGTTACGGGACAGAGCAGTACTTC. Translation gives CASSYGTEQYF.

This chain connects TRBV29-1 to TRBJ2-1, with D possibly TRBD1 on 5 matching bases. This CDR3 is 13 amino acids long. Trimming stripped 3 bases from V and 6 bases from J, with 12 bases between. The germline CDR1 and CDR2 sequences are SQVTM and ANQGSEA. As DNA, the CDR3 is TGCAGCGTTGAGGGCAGGGCATCCAATGAGCAGTTCTTC. Its translation is CSVEGRASNEQFF.

The gene calls are TRBV9 and TRBJ2-3; D gene ambiguous. From germline, CDR1 is SGDLS and CDR2 YYNGEE. The CDR3 is 15 residues long. The germline V and J ends were trimmed by 0 bases and 4 bases, with 12 bases remaining between them. CDR3: CASSVGSIDADTQYF. DNA of the CDR3: TGTGCCAGCAGCGTAGGATCAATAGATGCAGATACGCAGTATTTT.

V and J are TRBV6-1 and TRBJ2-5, with a weak D call TRBD2 (6 bases). V shed 1 base and J shed 5 bases, with 11 bases lying between them. Germline CDR1 reads MNHNS; CDR2 reads SASEGT. The CDR3 is 14 residues long. The CDR3 bases are TGTGCCAGCAGTGAAGGGAGGGGTGGGGAGACCCAGTACTTC. Its translation: CASSEGRGGETQYF.

The rearrangement uses TRBV7-2 and TRBJ2-2, with a weak D call TRBD2 (7 bases). The CDR3 is 14 amino acids. The V end was cut by 7 bases, the J end by 6 bases, with 15 bases between. The germline V gene encodes CDR1 SGHTA and CDR2 FQGNSA. The CDR3 spells CASNEGGKAGELFF. CDR3 nucleotides: TGTGCCAGCAACGAGGGGGGGAAGGCCGGGGAGCTGTTTTTT.